Only one count was recorded for the clone carrying this T cell receptor beta chain. The data derive from a study of blood T cell repertoires in COVID-19. V shed 0 bases and J shed 2 bases, with 7 bases lying between them. Germline assignment: CDR1 SGHDN and CDR2 FVKESK. There are 14 residues in the CDR3. TCRdb's table, derived via immunoSEQ multiplex PCR, lists solely in-frame clones and lacks some. Of about 250,000 clones listed, 65% to 90% are singletons. V usage is TRBV14 and J usage is TRBJ1-2, with D possibly TRBD1 on 5 matching bases. The sample comprised PBMCs or T cells enriched from blood (not recorded which). The TCR comes from a woman between 50 and 59 years old with acute COVID-19. The CDR3 DNA follows: TGTGCCAGCAGCCAAGACCCAGGGAACTATGGCTACACCTTC. This encodes CASSQDPGNYGYTF.